This record concerns one T cell receptor beta chain sequence. Its antigen is not known. The record originates from a study of CD8+CD57+ T cells in acquired aplastic anemia. Overall study: Sorted cells (CD4+ and CD8+) yielded DNA amounts that averaged about 3.1 ug.

The CDR3 totals 15 residues. Per germline, CDR1 ENHRY and CDR2 SYGVKD. Between the trimmed V and J ends, which lost 0 bases and 0 bases, there was a span of 6 bases. Study outcomes and limitations: Shared by patients and controls, approximately 29 CD8+ CDR3s were abundant in patients. Any difference that existed in CD8+ Simpson's diversity between patients and controls was not significant.

CDR3 and TCR beta VDJ profiling relied on genomic DNA as the template. Using its own MiXCR run on the reads, TCRdb lists one record per CDR3 protein. The table lists 250,000 to 350,000 distinct CDR3 sequences, around 60% of them singletons. Sequences were obtained from sorted CD4+, CD8+, or CD8+CD57+ T cells (not recorded which) from PBMCs. This sequence originates from a human donor with severe aplastic anemia or a healthy control (not recorded which). V usage is TRBV10-3 and J usage is TRBJ1-5; D not resolved. The chain's CDR3 is CAISESGDSNQPQHF. The CDR3 region has the DNA TGTGCCATCAGTGAGTCTGGGGATAGCAATCAGCCCCAGCATTTT.